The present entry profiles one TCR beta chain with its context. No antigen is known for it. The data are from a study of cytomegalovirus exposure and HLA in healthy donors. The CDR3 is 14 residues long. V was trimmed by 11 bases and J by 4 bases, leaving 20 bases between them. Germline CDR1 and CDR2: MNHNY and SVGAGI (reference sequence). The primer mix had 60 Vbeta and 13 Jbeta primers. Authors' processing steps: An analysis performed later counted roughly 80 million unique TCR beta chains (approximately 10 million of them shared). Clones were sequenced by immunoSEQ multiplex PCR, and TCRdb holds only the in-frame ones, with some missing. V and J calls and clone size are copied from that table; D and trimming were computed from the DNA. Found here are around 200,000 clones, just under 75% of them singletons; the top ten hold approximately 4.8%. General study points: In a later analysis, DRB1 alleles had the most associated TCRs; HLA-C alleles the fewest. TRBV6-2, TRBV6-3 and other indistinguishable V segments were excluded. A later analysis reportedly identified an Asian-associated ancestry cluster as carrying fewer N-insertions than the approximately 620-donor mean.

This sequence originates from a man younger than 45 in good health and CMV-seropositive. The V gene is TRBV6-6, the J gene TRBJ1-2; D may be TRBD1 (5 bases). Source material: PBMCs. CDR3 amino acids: CAAEIRDLGYGYTF. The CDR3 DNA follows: TGTGCCGCCGAAATCAGGGATCTGGGCTATGGCTACACCTTC.